The rows below give T cell receptor beta chains drawn from one sample of a study of control samples from healthy donors and cancer patients. This table comes from immunoSEQ multiplex PCR, and its TCRdb copy is limited to in-frame clones, with some not included. This table holds about 140,000 clones, about nine tenths found once. Sequenced input: blood. The receptors originated from a man between 25 and 39 years old in good health. The CDR3 runs from the conserved cysteine through the conserved F or W. The order of the fields is V gene, D gene, clone size, J gene, CDR3 protein, CDR3 DNA. A D gene is named only where the DNA matches it firmly. The listing skips clone size in some rows; elsewhere it reads once, few, many or a size class.

V: TRBV9
D: .
size: .
J: TRBJ1-2
CDR3: CASSAPPGSSGYTF
DNA: TGTGCCAGCAGCGCCCCCCCGGGTAGTAGTGGCTACACCTTC

V: TRBV5-1
D: TRBD1
size: .
J: TRBJ1-4
CDR3: CASRWQGEVTNEKLFF
DNA: TGCGCCAGCCGATGGCAGGGGGAAGTGACTAATGAAAAACTGTTTTTT

V: TRBV19
D: TRBD2
size: .
J: TRBJ2-7
CDR3: CASSIGASGGLEQYF
DNA: TGTGCCAGTAGTATAGGAGCTAGCGGGGGACTTGAGCAGTACTTC

V: TRBV19
D: TRBD1
size: .
J: TRBJ1-1
CDR3: CASNRGTGGTEAFF
DNA: TGTGCCAGTAACCGAGGTACAGGGGGCACTGAAGCTTTCTTT

V: TRBV12-3/TRBV12-4
D: .
size: .
J: TRBJ2-3
CDR3: CASSSYTDTQYF
DNA: TGTGCCAGCAGTTCCTATACAGATACGCAGTATTTT

V: TRBV5-1
D: .
size: .
J: TRBJ1-6
CDR3: CASSLATANRNSPLHF
DNA: TGCGCCAGCAGCTTGGCGACCGCAAACCGAAATTCACCCCTCCACTTT

V: TRBV5-1
D: TRBD1
size: .
J: TRBJ1-1
CDR3: CASSWGQGETEAFF
DNA: TGCGCCAGCAGCTGGGGACAGGGGGAAACTGAAGCTTTCTTT

V: TRBV9
D: .
size: medium-sized
J: TRBJ1-2
CDR3: CASSPGPGLNYGYTF
DNA: TGTGCCAGCAGCCCCGGACCAGGCTTAAACTATGGCTACACCTTC

V: TRBV14
D: .
size: .
J: TRBJ1-1
CDR3: CASSQQGNMNTEAFF
DNA: TGTGCCAGCAGCCAACAGGGAAACATGAACACTGAAGCTTTCTTT

V: TRBV12-3/TRBV12-4
D: TRBD1
size: .
J: TRBJ2-1
CDR3: CASSGTGGVEQFF
DNA: TGTGCCAGCAGCGGGACAGGGGGGGTTGAGCAGTTCTTC

V: TRBV6-5
D: .
size: once
J: TRBJ2-3
CDR3: CASSYSGYHVADTQYF
DNA: TGTGCCAGCAGTTACTCAGGCTATCATGTGGCAGATACGCAGTATTTT

V: TRBV18
D: .
size: .
J: TRBJ2-7
CDR3: CASSRGPLEQYF
DNA: TGTGCCAGCTCACGGGGACCCCTCGAGCAGTACTTC

V: TRBV6-1
D: TRBD1
size: .
J: TRBJ1-1
CDR3: CASSEPGQLNTEAFF
DNA: TGTGCCAGCAGTGAACCGGGACAGTTGAACACTGAAGCTTTCTTT

V: TRBV10-3
D: .
size: once
J: TRBJ1-5
CDR3: CAISELTDDSNQPQHF
DNA: TGTGCCATCAGTGAATTGACAGACGATAGCAATCAGCCCCAGCATTTT

V: TRBV9
D: .
size: .
J: TRBJ1-6
CDR3: CASSVDDSNSPLHF
DNA: TGTGCCAGCAGCGTAGATGACAGTAATTCACCCCTCCACTTT